Below are 25 T cell receptor beta chains sequenced from a single sample in a study of blood T cell repertoires in COVID-19 (dated by TCRdb to the early 2020s). Library preparation was by the immunoSEQ multiplex PCR assay. Sourced from immuneACCESS, this table was stored by TCRdb with only in-frame sequences that have V and J called. A share of the clones is absent; for the studies checked, an unresolved V gene accounts for under half, and the remainder has no known explanation. The sample profile shows 350,000 to 450,000 clones; approximately 87% of them were found once. Together, the top ten hold approximately 2.5% of the sample. The sequencing sample was made of peripheral blood. The receptors come from a woman aged 55-70 years with COVID-19, enrolled during active disease.

In DNA, the CDR3 is TGTGCCAGCAGCCCCCGCGCTGGGACAGAGGGTTTGGGTGGCTACACCTTC. Residues: CASSPRAGTEGLGGYTF. This chain uses TRBV9 with TRBJ1-2; TRBD1 agrees at 7 bases. CDR3 size: 17 residues. Germline V CDR1 and CDR2: SGDLS, YYNGEE. After removal of 4 bases from V and 7 bases from J, the junction contained 19 bases not matched to a gene.

The rearrangement uses TRBV6-6 and TRBJ1-1, with D possibly being TRBD1 (5 bases). This CDR3 contains 13 residues. The V gene's germline CDR1 is MNHNY and CDR2 SVGAGI (reference sequence). The V and J ends lost 8 bases and 3 bases respectively, with 13 bases between them. This chain's CDR3 is CASFGWGDTEAFF. Here the CDR3 DNA reads TGTGCCAGCTTTGGATGGGGCGACACTGAAGCTTTCTTT.

This clone is a singleton in its sample. The rearrangement uses TRBV7-8 and TRBJ1-2; D not resolved. The CDR3 has 13 residues. V dropped 0 bases and J dropped 4 bases, with 6 bases sitting between them. Germline CDR1 SGHVS, CDR2 FQNEAQ. CDR3 sequence reads: CASSLALLYGYTF. The CDR3 DNA follows: TGTGCCAGCAGCTTAGCACTGCTCTATGGCTACACCTTC.

V and J are TRBV18 and TRBJ1-5; 8 bases map to TRBD1. The V gene's germline CDR1 is KGHSH and CDR2 LQKENI. There are 14 residues in the CDR3. The V segment lost 5 bases and the J segment 3 bases; nucleotides outside the gene matches: 3. The CDR3 DNA is TGTGCCAGCTCAGGGGGACAGGCCAATCAGCCCCAGCATTTT. Translating it yields CASSGGQANQPQHF.

This chain joins TRBV6-4 and TRBJ1-5; D gene ambiguous. Trimming shortened V by 5 bases and J by 5 bases, and 4 bases separated the two germline ends. This CDR3 comprises 11 residues. Germline assignment: CDR1 MRHNA and CDR2 SNTAGT. CDR3 bases: TGTGCCAGCAGTTCGTATCAGCCCCAGCATTTT. Protein product: CASSSYQPQHF.

This clone has only one observation. This chain uses TRBV12-5 with TRBJ1-6, with 9 bases lining up with TRBD1. Germline lookup yields CDR1 LGHNT and CDR2 FRNRAP. V was pared by 6 bases and J by 0 bases, with 18 bases of the junction left unmatched. The CDR3 consists of 21 residues. The CDR3 spells CASGLAGTGIRWGSYNSPLHF. CDR3 DNA sequence: TGTGCTAGTGGCCTCGCCGGGACAGGGATCCGATGGGGCTCCTATAATTCACCCCTCCACTTT.

V usage is TRBV3-1 (or the pseudogene TRBV3-2) and J usage is TRBJ2-5; TRBD2 matches at 7 bases. Per germline, CDR1 LGHDT and CDR2 YNNKEL (reference sequence). Trimming took 0 bases from V and 5 from J; bases not matched to a gene: 6. CDR3 size: 15 residues. CDR3: CASSQDRTRGETQYF. The DNA of the CDR3 is TGTGCCAGCAGCCAAGATCGGACTAGAGGCGAGACCCAGTACTTC.

The chain combines TRBV19 with TRBJ2-1, with a weak D call TRBD1 (6 bases). From germline, CDR1 is LNHDA and CDR2 SQIVND (reference sequence). The CDR3 covers 14 residues. V shed 3 bases and J shed 2 bases, with 8 bases lying between them. CDR3 in amino acids: CASSIGGTYNEQFF. The CDR3, as DNA: TGTGCCAGTAGTATTGGGGGCACCTACAATGAGCAGTTCTTC. The full variable domain, its missing parts supplied by reference TRBV19 and TRBJ2-1, is DGGITQSPKYLFRKEGQNVTLSCEQNLNHDAMYWYRQDPGQGLRLIYYSQIVNDFQKGDIAEGYSVSREKKESFPLTVTSAQKNPTAFYLCASSIGGTYNEQFFGPGTRLTVL.

The rearrangement joins TRBV5-1 to TRBJ2-7; a possible D gene is TRBD1 (5 bases). CDR1 is SGHRS, CDR2 YFSETQ, per germline. The CDR3 runs 12 residues. Between the trimmed V and J ends, which lost 4 bases and 6 bases, there was a span of 11 bases. The CDR3, as DNA: TGCGCCAGCAGCCGGAGTAGGGGCGAGCAGTACTTC. It is translated as CASSRSRGEQYF.

J is TRBJ2-2 and V is TRBV7-3; a possible D gene is TRBD2 (5 bases). Trimming cost V 7 bases and J 2 bases, with 17 bases left between them. This CDR3 comprises 16 residues. From germline, CDR1 is SGHTA and CDR2 FQGTGA. This chain's CDR3 is CASTLGSGLNTGELFF. CDR3 coding DNA: TGTGCCAGCACCCTTGGATCGGGGTTAAACACCGGGGAGCTGTTTTTT.

This chain connects TRBV7-3 to TRBJ2-3; D gene uncertain. The CDR3 extends over 13 amino acids. Germline V lookup: CDR1 SGHTA, CDR2 FQGTGA. Trimming cost V 1 base and J 6 bases, with 8 bases left between them. The CDR3 is CASSLNGFDTQYF. CDR3 sequence (DNA): TGTGCCAGCAGCTTAAACGGGTTCGATACGCAGTATTTT.

The rearrangement links TRBV14 to TRBJ1-2; maybe TRBD1 (5 bases). Germline V gene sequence: CDR1 SGHDN, CDR2 FVKESK. CDR3 size: 13 residues. Between the trimmed V and J ends, which lost 1 base and 3 bases, there was a span of 6 bases. The CDR3 loop reads CASSQGQYYGYTF. DNA for the CDR3: TGTGCCAGCAGCCAAGGACAGTACTATGGCTACACCTTC.

This chain links TRBV28 with TRBJ1-5; D not certain. The CDR3 covers 16 residues. V was clipped by 5 bases and J by 4 bases, with 18 bases between them. Germline V CDR1 and CDR2: MDHEN, SYDVKM. CDR3 DNA: TGTGCCAGCAGTCTAGGAGGCGGCTGGGAAAATCAGCCCCAGCATTTT. Protein product: CASSLGGGWENQPQHF.

The CDR3 is CSGGQPETQYF. Written as DNA, the CDR3 is TGCAGTGGTGGACAGCCAGAGACCCAGTACTTC. The chain links TRBV20-1 to TRBJ2-5; perhaps TRBD1 as D (6 bases). CDR3 size: 11 residues. V gave up 7 bases and J gave up 4 bases, with 10 bases separating them. The germline gives CDR1 DFQATT, CDR2 SNEGSKA (reference sequence).

The DNA for the CDR3 is TGTGCCAGCAGTTCCCACAGCCGTCATAACTATGGCTACACCTTC. It yields the protein CASSSHSRHNYGYTF. V usage is TRBV27 and J usage is TRBJ1-2; D is uncertain. The V gene's germline CDR1 is MNHEY and CDR2 SMNVEV (reference sequence). The CDR3 consists of 15 residues. The ends were cut back, 4 bases at V and 1 base at J, with 13 bases in the middle.

This clone was recorded once. The V call is TRBV25-1, the J call TRBJ1-3; no clear D. Germline V gene data show CDR1 as MGHDK and CDR2 as SYGVNS. This CDR3 is 15 amino acids long. V lost 2 bases and J 2 bases, leaving 10 bases between the germline ends. In DNA, the CDR3 is TGTGCCAGCAGTGAAGAGGCGGCAGCTGGAAACACCATATATTTT. It encodes CASSEEAAAGNTIYF.

This rearrangement joins TRBV24-1 to TRBJ1-2, with 11 bases fitting TRBD1. V shed 4 bases, J shed 8 bases, and the junction held 5 bases outside the gene matches. CDR1 is KGHDR, CDR2 SFDVKD, per germline. The CDR3 length is 14 residues. CDR3 in amino acids: CATSERTGGFGYTF. CDR3 bases: TGTGCCACCAGTGAACGGACAGGGGGCTTCGGCTACACCTTC.

The V call is TRBV4-2, the J call TRBJ1-4; unclear D gene. Germline V gene sequence: CDR1 LGHNA, CDR2 YNFKEQ. This CDR3 contains 15 residues. V shed 1 base and J shed 3 bases, with 9 bases lying between them. The CDR3 nucleotides read TGTGCCAGCAGCCAAGTTGAGGTAGCTAATGAAAAACTGTTTTTT. It codes for CASSQVEVANEKLFF.

The V gene is TRBV7-9, the J gene TRBJ2-1; 9 nucleotides match TRBD2. The CDR3 is 16 residues long. Germline trimming cut 4 bases from V and 0 bases from J; bases unmatched to any gene: 4. Germline values: CDR1 SEHNR, CDR2 FQNEAQ (reference sequence). For the CDR3, the DNA is TGTGCCAGCAGCTCGCGTAGCGGGGGCTCCTACAATGAGCAGTTCTTC. It yields the protein CASSSRSGGSYNEQFF. Drawing the rest from reference TRBV7-9 and TRBJ2-1, the complete variable domain is DTGVSQNPRHKITKRGQNVTFRCDPISEHNRLYWYRQTLGQGPEFLTYFQNEAQLEKSRLLSDRFSAERPKGSFSTLEIQRTEQGDSAMYLCASSSRSGGSYNEQFFGPGTRLTVL.

The chain recombines TRBV9 with TRBJ2-1, with a weak D call TRBD2 (7 bases). CDR3 length: 16 residues. V lost 4 bases and J lost 4, with 18 bases in between. Germline loops: CDR1 SGDLS, CDR2 YYNGEE. The CDR3 is CASSLTGGEPYNEQFF. CDR3 nucleotides: TGTGCCAGCAGCCTTACGGGGGGCGAGCCTTACAATGAGCAGTTCTTC.

V usage is TRBV3-1 (or the pseudogene TRBV3-2) and J usage is TRBJ2-5; D is ambiguous. This CDR3 contains 15 residues. The germline V and J ends were trimmed by 3 bases and 7 bases, with 18 bases remaining between them. Germline lookup yields CDR1 LGHDT and CDR2 YNNKEL (reference sequence). The CDR3 DNA reads TGTGCCAGCAGCCAGACCTGGGCCTTCCCCGGGACCCAGTACTTC. As protein: CASSQTWAFPGTQYF.

The V call is TRBV5-4, the J call TRBJ1-1; no definite D call. Germline V gene lookup returns CDR1 SGHNT and CDR2 YYREEE (reference sequence). The CDR3 runs 15 residues. V lost 0 bases and J lost 6, with 15 bases in between. CDR3 DNA sequence: TGTGCCAGCAGCTTGGAACCGGCCCCTCGGGCTGAAGCTTTCTTT. This codes for CASSLEPAPRAEAFF.

J is TRBJ1-4 and V is TRBV4-1, with D possibly being TRBD1 (6 bases). With 0 bases removed from V and 8 bases from J, the gap between germline ends came to 13 bases. This CDR3 comprises 15 residues. The germline V gene encodes CDR1 MGHRA and CDR2 YSYEKL. The CDR3 DNA reads as TGCGCCAGCAGCCAAGATCCGGCAGGGGCCGAAAAACTGTTTTTT. Its translation: CASSQDPAGAEKLFF.

Of note for this clone: The same CDR3 can be traced to other DNA sequences in this sample. The genes are TRBV18 and TRBJ1-5; tentative D call: TRBD1 (6 bases). Germline-derived CDR1 and CDR2 are KGHSH and LQKENI. The length of the CDR3 is 14 residues. Trimming took off 3 bases at V and 4 bases at J, with 10 bases between the two ends. This chain's CDR3 is CASSPTGNNQPQHF. DNA of the CDR3: TGTGCCAGCTCACCTACAGGGAATAATCAGCCCCAGCATTTT.

The chain recombines TRBV10-3 with TRBJ1-1; 8 bases fit TRBD1. The CDR3 length is 17 residues. V lost 5 bases and J lost 0; bases outside the gene matches: 11. From germline, CDR1 is ENHRY and CDR2 SYGVKD. The CDR3 DNA follows: TGTGCCATCAGTCACGGGACAGGTGGCACCATGAACACTGAAGCTTTCTTT. Its protein is CAISHGTGGTMNTEAFF.